The 10 T cell receptor beta chains below were found in one sample sequenced in a study of blood T cell repertoires in COVID-19. The method was immunoSEQ multiplex PCR; TCRdb's version includes in-frame clones alone and lacks a portion of them. This sample has 250,000 to 400,000 clones, with almost 90% found just once. The sample comprised peripheral blood. The receptors come from a woman in her 30s with COVID-19, enrolled during active disease.

To note about this clone: The same CDR3 is also encoded by other DNA sequences in this sample. The chain couples TRBV19 to TRBJ2-7; 9 positions agree with TRBD1. The ends lost 3 bases at V and 5 bases at J; junction bases unmatched: 8. The CDR3 has 15 residues. Germline V gene data show CDR1 as LNHDA and CDR2 as SQIVND (reference sequence). The CDR3 DNA reads TGTGCCAGTAGTATTTGGGGACAGGGTTTGAACGAGCAGTACTTC. Protein product: CASSIWGQGLNEQYF.

The chain has TRBV14 and TRBJ2-3; tentatively, D is TRBD2 (5 bases). The CDR3 runs to 16 residues. Deletions cut 1 base from V and 6 bases from J, with 17 bases between. Germline V lookup: CDR1 SGHDN, CDR2 FVKESK. The CDR3 DNA follows: TGTGCCAGCAGCCAAGCATCAATACTAGGAGGTGATACGCAGTATTTT. As protein: CASSQASILGGDTQYF.

The chain joins TRBV12-3 or TRBV12-4 to TRBJ1-5, with D hard to call. V lost 5 bases, J lost 4 bases, and 9 bases lay in between. This CDR3 is 13 amino acids long. This CDR3 reads CASSPQTNQPQHF. CDR3 DNA sequence: TGTGCCAGCAGTCCCCAGACTAATCAGCCCCAGCATTTT.

The rearrangement links TRBV27 to TRBJ2-7; 13 bases match TRBD2. V dropped 4 bases and J dropped 7; count of bases not matched to a gene: 4. Germline V gene sequence: CDR1 MNHEY, CDR2 SMNVEV (reference sequence). This CDR3 contains 14 residues. CDR3 DNA sequence: TGTGCCAGCAGTTGGACTAGCGGGAGAGGGGAGCAGTACTTC. Translation: CASSWTSGRGEQYF.

The V and J genes are TRBV3-1 (or the pseudogene TRBV3-2) and TRBJ2-2; TRBD2 agrees at 9 bases. The junction had 3 bases not matched to a gene; V was cut back by 4 bases and J by 0 bases. CDR3 size: 16 residues. Germline V gene lookup returns CDR1 LGHDT and CDR2 YNNKEL (reference sequence). For the CDR3, the DNA is TGTGCCAGCAGCCTCCCTAGCGGGGCGAACACCGGGGAGCTGTTTTTT. Encoded protein: CASSLPSGANTGELFF.

The V gene is TRBV19, the J gene TRBJ2-6, with D possibly matching TRBD1 (6 bases). Trimming took off 6 bases at V and 0 bases at J, with 15 bases between the two ends. Looked up from germline, CDR1 is LNHDA and CDR2 is SQIVND (reference sequence). CDR3 length: 17 residues. The DNA of the CDR3 is TGTGCCAGTAGGGAACAGGGTATTGGCTCTGGGGCCAACGTCCTGACTTTC. Protein product: CASREQGIGSGANVLTF.

The chain is built from TRBV7-2 and TRBJ2-7; a weak D match, TRBD1 (6 bases). V dropped 1 base and J dropped 6 bases, with 19 bases sitting between them. The CDR3 runs 16 residues. From germline, CDR1 is SGHTA and CDR2 FQGNSA. The CDR3 DNA sequence: TGTGCCAGCAGCTTAGTGCAGGGACAAGGTCTCCTCGAGCAGTACTTC. Amino acids: CASSLVQGQGLLEQYF. The variable domain in full, with the rest retrieved from reference TRBV7-2 and TRBJ2-7, is GAGVSQSPSNKVTEKGKDVELRCDPISGHTALYWYRQSLGQGLEFLIYFQGNSAPDKSGLPSDRFSAERTGGSVSTLTIQRTQQEDSAVYLCASSLVQGQGLLEQYFGPGTRLTVT.

The chain couples TRBV7-8 to TRBJ2-1; 9 positions match TRBD2. Germline V lookup: CDR1 SGHVS, CDR2 FQNEAQ. Losses at the gene ends were 2 bases for V and 7 bases for J; bases not matched to a gene: 12. This CDR3 contains 17 residues. This CDR3 reads CASSLTSAAGGRNEQFF. The CDR3 DNA reads TGTGCCAGCAGCTTAACATCGGCGGCGGGAGGGCGTAATGAGCAGTTCTTC. The full variable domain, completed using reference TRBV7-8 and TRBJ2-1, is GAGVSQSPRYKVAKRGQDVALRCDPISGHVSLFWYQQALGQGPEFLTYFQNEAQLDKSGLPSDRFFAERPEGSVSTLKIQRTQQEDSAVYLCASSLTSAAGGRNEQFFGPGTRLTVL.

The chain carries TRBV4-2 and TRBJ2-7; 10 bases align to TRBD2. Germline CDR1 LGHNA, CDR2 YNFKEQ. This CDR3 region has 15 residues. J gave up 2 bases and V 2 bases, and 3 bases lay outside the gene matches. CDR3 sequence reads: CASSQRTSGPYEQYF. The CDR3 DNA reads TGTGCCAGCAGCCAAAGGACTAGCGGCCCCTACGAGCAGTACTTC.

The J gene is TRBJ1-1, the V gene TRBV5-1, with TRBD1 as a possible D gene (5 bases). This CDR3 contains 13 residues. V lost 1 base and J lost 4, with 8 bases in between. Germline V gives CDR1 SGHRS, CDR2 YFSETQ. This CDR3 reads CASSLSGGTEAFF. Written as DNA, the CDR3 is TGCGCCAGCAGCTTGTCGGGGGGCACTGAAGCTTTCTTT. Drawing the rest from reference TRBV5-1 and TRBJ1-1, the complete variable domain is KAGVTQTPRYLIKTRGQQVTLSCSPISGHRSVSWYQQTPGQGLQFLFEYFSETQRNKGNFPGRFSGRQFSNSRSEMNVSTLELGDSALYLCASSLSGGTEAFFGQGTRLTVV.